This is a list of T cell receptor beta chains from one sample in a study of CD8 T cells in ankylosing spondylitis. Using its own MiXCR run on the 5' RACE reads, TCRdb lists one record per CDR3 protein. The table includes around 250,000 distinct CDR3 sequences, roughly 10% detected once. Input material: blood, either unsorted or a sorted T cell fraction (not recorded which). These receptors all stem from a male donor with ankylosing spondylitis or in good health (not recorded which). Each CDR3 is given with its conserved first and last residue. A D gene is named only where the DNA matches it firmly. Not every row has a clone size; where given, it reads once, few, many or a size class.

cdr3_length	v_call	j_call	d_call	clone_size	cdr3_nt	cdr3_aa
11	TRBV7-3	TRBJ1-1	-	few	TGTGCCAGCAGCTTAGGGGGGACCGCTTTCTTT	CASSLGGTAFF
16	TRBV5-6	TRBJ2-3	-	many	TGTGCCAGCAGCTTTGGCCTGGACACAAGCACAGATACGCAGTATTTT	CASSFGLDTSTDTQYF
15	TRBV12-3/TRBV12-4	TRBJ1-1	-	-	TGTGCCAGCAGTCCTAGGACAGCAAAAAACACTGAAGCTTTCTTT	CASSPRTAKNTEAFF
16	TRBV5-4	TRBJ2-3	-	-	TGTGCCAGCAGCTTATGGGGGGCAGGTATCACAGATACGCAGTATTTT	CASSLWGAGITDTQYF
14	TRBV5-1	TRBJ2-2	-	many	TGCGCCAGCAGCTTGGGCCAAGACACCGGGGAGCTGTTTTTT	CASSLGQDTGELFF
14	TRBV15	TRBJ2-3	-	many	TGTGCCACCAGCAGAGGTGAGGCGACAGATACGCAGTATTTT	CATSRGEATDTQYF
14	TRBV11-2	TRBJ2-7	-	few	TGTGCCAGCAGCTTAATTGGCGGATCCGGGGAGCAGTACTTC	CASSLIGGSGEQYF
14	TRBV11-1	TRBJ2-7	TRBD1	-	TGTGCCAGCAGCCGGTCGGGGACAGGGGTCGAGCAGTACTTC	CASSRSGTGVEQYF
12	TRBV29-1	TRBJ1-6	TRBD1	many	TGCAGCGTACAGGGGGATAATTCACCCCTCCACTTT	CSVQGDNSPLHF
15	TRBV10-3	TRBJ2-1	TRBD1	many	TGTGCCATCAGTGAGGGACAGGGAGCCTACAATGAGCAGTTCTTC	CAISEGQGAYNEQFF
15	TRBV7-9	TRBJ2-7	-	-	TGTGCCAGCAGCTTATTCGGGACGACTGTCTACGAGCAGTACTTC	CASSLFGTTVYEQYF
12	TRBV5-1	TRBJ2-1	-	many	TGCGCCAGCAGCCCCGAATACAATGAGCAGTTCTTC	CASSPEYNEQFF
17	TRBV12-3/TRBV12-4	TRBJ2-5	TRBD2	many	TGTGCCAGCAGTGATCAGCCGAGCGGGACCCATCAAGAGACCCAGTACTTC	CASSDQPSGTHQETQYF
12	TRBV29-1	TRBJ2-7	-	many	TGCAGCTACCAGGGGAGGGCATACGAGCAGTACTTC	CSYQGRAYEQYF
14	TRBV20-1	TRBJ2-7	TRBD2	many	TGCAGTGCTAGTGGGCGGGGGATTCAATACGAGCAGTACTTC	CSASGRGIQYEQYF
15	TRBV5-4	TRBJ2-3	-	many	TGTGCCAGCAGCTTCCGGGACTTTAGCACAGATACGCAGTATTTT	CASSFRDFSTDTQYF
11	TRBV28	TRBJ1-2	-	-	TGTGCCAGCAGGAGGGAGGCTGAATACACCTTC	CASRREAEYTF
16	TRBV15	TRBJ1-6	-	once	TGTGCCACCAGCAGAGATAGGGGACATACGGGGTCACCCCTCCACTTT	CATSRDRGHTGSPLHF
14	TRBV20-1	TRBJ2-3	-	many	TGCAGTGCCAAAGACGGTTCTAGCACAGATACGCAGTATTTT	CSAKDGSSTDTQYF
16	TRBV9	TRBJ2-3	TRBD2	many	TGTGCCAGCAGCGTCGGGGTAGCGGGGGGCACAGATACGCAGTATTTT	CASSVGVAGGTDTQYF
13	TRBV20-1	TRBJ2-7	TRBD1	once	TGCAGTTGGGACCCGGGACAGGGCTTCGAGCAGTACTTC	CSWDPGQGFEQYF
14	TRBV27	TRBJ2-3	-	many	TGTGCCAGCAGTTTCGGTTTTAGCGGAGATACGCAGTATTTT	CASSFGFSGDTQYF
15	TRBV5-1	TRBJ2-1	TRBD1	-	TGCGCCAGCAGCGCCGTAAGGGGGCTAAAGAGTGAGCAGTTCTTC	CASSAVRGLKSEQFF
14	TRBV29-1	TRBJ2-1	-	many	TGCAGCGTCGCGGAGGGCGGAATCTACAATGAGCAGTTCTTC	CSVAEGGIYNEQFF
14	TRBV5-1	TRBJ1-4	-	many	TGCGCCAGCAGCCGAACGGCCTATAATGAAAAACTGTTTTTT	CASSRTAYNEKLFF
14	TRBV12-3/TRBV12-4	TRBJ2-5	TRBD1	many	TGTGCCAGCAGTTTACGGGACAGGCCCCTTGGCCAGTACTTC	CASSLRDRPLGQYF
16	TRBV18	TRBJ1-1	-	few	TGTGCCAGCTCACCACGGCCAGGGACCCACGTTGATGAAGCTTTCTTT	CASSPRPGTHVDEAFF
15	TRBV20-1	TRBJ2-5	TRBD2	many	TGCAGTGCAATTAGCGGGAGGGCCGGCTCGGAGACCCAGTACTTC	CSAISGRAGSETQYF
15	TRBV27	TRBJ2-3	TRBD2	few	TGTGCCAGCAGTTCCGGGACTAGCGGGAGGGATACGCAGTATTTT	CASSSGTSGRDTQYF
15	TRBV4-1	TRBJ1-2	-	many	TGCGCCAGCAGCCAAGATCCGTTTGAAGAGTATGGCTACACCTTC	CASSQDPFEEYGYTF
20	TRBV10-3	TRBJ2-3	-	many	TGTGCCATCTCTCGGGGCCTTTTCCTAGATCGGGGCCCTTTCACAGATACGCAGTATTTT	CAISRGLFLDRGPFTDTQYF
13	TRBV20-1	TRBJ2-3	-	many	TGCAGTGCTAGAGGGACCGCTCAGGATACGCAGTATTTT	CSARGTAQDTQYF
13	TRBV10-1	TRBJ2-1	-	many	TGCGCCACCAGAAGAAACACAGACAATGAGCAGTTCTTC	CATRRNTDNEQFF
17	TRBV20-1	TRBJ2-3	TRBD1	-	TGCAGTGCTACCCGGGACAGTGGCGCACTAAGCACAGATACGCAGTATTTT	CSATRDSGALSTDTQYF
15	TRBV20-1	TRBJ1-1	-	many	TGCAGTGCTAGAGATTCGAGGTTCTCGGACACTGAAGCTTTCTTT	CSARDSRFSDTEAFF
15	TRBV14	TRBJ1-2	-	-	TGTGCCAGCAGCCAAGAAGCCCTGACGGTCTATGGCTACACCTTC	CASSQEALTVYGYTF
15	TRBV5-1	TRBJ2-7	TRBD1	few	TGCGCCAGCAGCCAGGGGGACGTAAATCGCTACGAGCAGTACTTC	CASSQGDVNRYEQYF
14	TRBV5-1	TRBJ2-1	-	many	TGCGCCAGCAGCCCCCTGAGGGCATCCAATGAGCAGTTCTTC	CASSPLRASNEQFF
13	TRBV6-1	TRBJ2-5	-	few	TGTGCCAGCACCGGACAGATCCAAGAGACCCAGTACTTC	CASTGQIQETQYF
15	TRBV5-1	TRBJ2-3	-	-	TGCGCCAGCAGCCTTACGGGACGAAACACAGATACGCAGTATTTT	CASSLTGRNTDTQYF
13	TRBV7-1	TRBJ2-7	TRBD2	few	TGTGCCAGCAGCTCCACCCGGACTAGCGAATTGCACTTC	CASSSTRTSELHF
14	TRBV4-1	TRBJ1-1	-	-	TGCGCCAGCAGCGGCCGGACAGTGGGCACTGAAGCTTTCTTT	CASSGRTVGTEAFF
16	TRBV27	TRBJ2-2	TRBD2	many	TGTGCCAGCAGTTTAAGTGCACTAGCGGACACCGGGGAGCTGTTTTTT	CASSLSALADTGELFF
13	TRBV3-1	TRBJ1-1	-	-	TGTGCCAGCAGCCAGACATGCGGCACTGAAGCTTTCTTT	CASSQTCGTEAFF
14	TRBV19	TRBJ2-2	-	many	TGTGCCAGTAGTATCCCCAGGGACACCGGGGAGCTGTTTTTT	CASSIPRDTGELFF
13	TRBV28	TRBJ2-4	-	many	TGTGCCAGCAGTTTAACAGTTAAAAACATTCAGTACTTC	CASSLTVKNIQYF
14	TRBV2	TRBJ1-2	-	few	TGTGCCAGCAGTGAAGCGCGCACCAGCTATGGCTACACCTTC	CASSEARTSYGYTF
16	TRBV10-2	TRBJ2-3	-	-	TGCGCCAGCAGCCCTTCCGGGGGGCTCGGCACAGATACGCAGTATTTT	CASSPSGGLGTDTQYF
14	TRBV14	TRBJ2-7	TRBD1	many	TGTGCCAGCAGCCAACCGGGACAGTCCTACGAGCAGTACTTC	CASSQPGQSYEQYF
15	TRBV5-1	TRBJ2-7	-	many	TGCGCCAGCAGATCGGACAGCAGCTCGTTTTACGAGCAGTACTTC	CASRSDSSSFYEQYF
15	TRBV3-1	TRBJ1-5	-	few	TGTGCCAGCAGCCCAGACCTATATAGCAATCAGCCCCAGCATTTT	CASSPDLYSNQPQHF
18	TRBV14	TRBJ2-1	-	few	TGTGCCAGCAGCCAAGATGGGAGGAGGCGAAAACCCTACAATGAGCAGTTCTTC	CASSQDGRRRKPYNEQFF
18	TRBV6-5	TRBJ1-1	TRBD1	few	TGTGCCAGCAGTTACTCGACTCTTTTTGACAGGGAGGACACTGAAGCTTTCTTT	CASSYSTLFDREDTEAFF
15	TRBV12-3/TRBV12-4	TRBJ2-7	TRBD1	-	TGTGCCAGCAGTTTACCGGGACAGGGGTATCGTGAGCAGTACTTC	CASSLPGQGYREQYF
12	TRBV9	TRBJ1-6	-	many	TGTGCCAGCAGCACCGAGAATTCACCCCTCCACTTT	CASSTENSPLHF
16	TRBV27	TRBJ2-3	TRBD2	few	TGTGCCAGCAGTCCGGGGACTAGCGGGGGCACAGATACGCAGTATTTT	CASSPGTSGGTDTQYF
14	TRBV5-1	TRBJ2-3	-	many	TGCGCCAGCAGCTTGGAGGGCAGGATAGATACGCAGTATTTT	CASSLEGRIDTQYF
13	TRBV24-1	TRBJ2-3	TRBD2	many	TGTGCCACCGGGTATTCAGCGGGGGATACGCAGTATTTT	CATGYSAGDTQYF
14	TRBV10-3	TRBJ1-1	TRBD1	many	TGTGCCATCCGTTTGACAGGGTTAAACACTGAAGCTTTCTTT	CAIRLTGLNTEAFF
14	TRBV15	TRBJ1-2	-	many	TGTGCCACCAGCAGAGAGGCGGGGGTCTATGGCTACACCTTC	CATSREAGVYGYTF